These 9 T cell receptor beta chains were sequenced from one sample in a study of cytomegalovirus exposure and HLA in healthy donors. Sequenced by immunoSEQ multiplex PCR; TCRdb stores in-frame clones only, minus some. Of 100,000 to 150,000 clones listed, about 91% are singletons. The sample comprised PBMCs. The receptors stem from a woman between 18 and 29 years old in good health and CMV-seronegative.

This chain links TRBV28 with TRBJ1-5; D not resolved. The CDR3 length is 15 residues. Trimming removed 6 bases from V and 5 bases from J, with 17 bases in between. The V gene's germline CDR1 is MDHEN and CDR2 SYDVKM. The CDR3 DNA sequence: TGTGCCAGCAGCACTTCAATTACGATTGATCAGCCCCAGCATTTT. Protein product: CASSTSITIDQPQHF.

J is TRBJ2-2 and V is TRBV7-9; perhaps TRBD1 as D (7 bases). The CDR3 contains 16 residues. V gave up 3 bases and J gave up 0 bases, with 11 bases separating them. The germline V gene has CDR1 SEHNR and CDR2 FQNEAQ (reference sequence). DNA of the CDR3: TGTGCCAGCAGCTTTAGCGGACAGGCGAACACCGGGGAGCTGTTTTTT. The encoded protein is CASSFSGQANTGELFF. The full variable domain, completed using reference TRBV7-9 and TRBJ2-2, is DTGVSQNPRHKITKRGQNVTFRCDPISEHNRLYWYRQTLGQGPEFLTYFQNEAQLEKSRLLSDRFSAERPKGSFSTLEIQRTEQGDSAMYLCASSFSGQANTGELFFGEGSRLTVL.

V gene TRBV30 combines with J gene TRBJ1-3; D is unclear. The CDR3 runs 11 residues. Germline V gene lookup returns CDR1 GTSNPN and CDR2 SVGIG (reference sequence). Trimming took 0 bases from V and 7 from J, leaving 4 bases between them. The CDR3 spells CAWSVENTIYF. The CDR3 DNA sequence: TGTGCCTGGAGTGTGGAGAACACCATATATTTT. The full variable domain, in which reference TRBV30 and TRBJ1-3 provide the parts outside the CDR3, is SQTIHQWPATLVQPVGSPLSLECTVEGTSNPNLYWYRQAAGRGLQLLFYSVGIGQISSEVPQNLSASRPQDRQFILSSKKLLLSDSGFYLCAWSVENTIYFGEGSWLTVV.

V and J are TRBV10-3 and TRBJ2-3; 7 nucleotides match TRBD1. CDR3 length: 14 residues. The germline V gene has CDR1 ENHRY and CDR2 SYGVKD. Trimming took 0 bases from V and 6 from J; bases not matched to a gene: 3. The CDR3 nucleotides are TGTGCCATCAGTGAGTCCCAGGGACAGGATACGCAGTATTTT. Its protein is CAISESQGQDTQYF.

The rearrangement uses TRBV6-1 and TRBJ2-1; unclear D gene. The CDR3 extends over 14 amino acids. The ends were cut back, 6 bases at V and 6 bases at J, with 15 bases in the middle. Germline lookup yields CDR1 MNHNS and CDR2 SASEGT. CDR3 in DNA: TGTGCCAGCAGAGACTCGGTCGCGAGCAATGAGCAGTTCTTC. Its protein is CASRDSVASNEQFF.

The chain uses TRBV30 and TRBJ1-5; 10 nucleotides agree with TRBD1. CDR1 and CDR2 from the germline V gene are GTSNPN and SVGIG (reference sequence). V trimming: 3 bases; J trimming: 3 bases; junction bases outside the gene matches: 5. The CDR3 contains 15 residues. CDR3 sequence reads: CAWSGTGDYNQPQHF. In nucleotides, the CDR3 is TGTGCCTGGAGCGGGACAGGGGATTACAATCAGCCCCAGCATTTT.

This chain uses TRBV4-2 with TRBJ1-1; TRBD1 might be the D (6 bases). The CDR3 is made up of 15 amino acids. Germline V lookup: CDR1 LGHNA, CDR2 YNFKEQ. Trimming pared 1 base from V and 4 bases from J, leaving 13 bases between. The CDR3 region is CASSQGAQGITEAFF. Written as DNA, the CDR3 is TGTGCCAGCAGCCAAGGGGCTCAGGGGATCACTGAAGCTTTCTTT.

The chain combines TRBV5-1 with TRBJ2-7, with D possibly being TRBD2 (7 bases). The germline V gene has CDR1 SGHRS and CDR2 YFSETQ. Trimming stripped 1 base from V and 3 bases from J, with 20 bases between. The CDR3 runs to 17 residues. In DNA, the CDR3 is TGCGCCAGCAGCTTGTTTTCAGGGGTCGGGACTAACTACGAGCAGTACTTC. Translated, it gives CASSLFSGVGTNYEQYF. The complete variable domain, with remaining parts taken from reference TRBV5-1 and TRBJ2-7, reads KAGVTQTPRYLIKTRGQQVTLSCSPISGHRSVSWYQQTPGQGLQFLFEYFSETQRNKGNFPGRFSGRQFSNSRSEMNVSTLELGDSALYLCASSLFSGVGTNYEQYFGPGTRLTVT.

This rearrangement joins TRBV19 to TRBJ1-5; tentatively, D is TRBD1 (5 bases). Germline loops: CDR1 LNHDA, CDR2 SQIVND (reference sequence). The CDR3 is 14 residues long. Deletions cut 9 bases from V and 3 bases from J, with 15 bases between. The CDR3, as DNA: TGTGCCAGCTCCAGGGATTTGGACAATCAGCCCCAGCATTTT. Translation gives CASSRDLDNQPQHF.